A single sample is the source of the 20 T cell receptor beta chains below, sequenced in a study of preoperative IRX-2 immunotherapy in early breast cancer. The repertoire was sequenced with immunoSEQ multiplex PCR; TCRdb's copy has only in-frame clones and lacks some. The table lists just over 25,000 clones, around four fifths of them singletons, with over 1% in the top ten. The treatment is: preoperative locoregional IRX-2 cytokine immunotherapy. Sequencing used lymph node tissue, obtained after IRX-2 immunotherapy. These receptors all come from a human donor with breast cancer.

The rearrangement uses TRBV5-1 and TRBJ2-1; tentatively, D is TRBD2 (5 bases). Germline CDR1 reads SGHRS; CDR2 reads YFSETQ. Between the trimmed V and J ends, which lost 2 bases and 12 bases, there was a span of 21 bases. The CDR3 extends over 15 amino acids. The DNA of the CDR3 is TGCGCCAGCAGCTTTCAAAGCAGACTGGACGAGGGGCAGTTCTTC. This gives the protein CASSFQSRLDEGQFF.

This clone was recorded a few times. CDR3 amino acids: CASSLSGAEGNEQFF. CDR3 sequence (DNA): TGTGCCAGCAGTCTTAGCGGGGCCGAGGGCAATGAGCAGTTCTTC. The rearrangement uses TRBV6-8 and TRBJ2-1; 8 bases line up with TRBD2. The V gene end was trimmed by 5 bases and the J gene end by 6 bases; junction bases not matched to a gene: 9. Germline V gene sequence: CDR1 MNHGY, CDR2 SAAAGT. The CDR3 runs to 15 residues.

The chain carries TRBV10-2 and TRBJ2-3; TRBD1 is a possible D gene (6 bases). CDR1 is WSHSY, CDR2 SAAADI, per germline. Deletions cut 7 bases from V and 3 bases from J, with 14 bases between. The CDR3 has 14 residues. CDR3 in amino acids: CASKDRIETDTQYF. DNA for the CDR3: TGCGCCAGCAAAGACAGGATCGAAACAGATACGCAGTATTTT.

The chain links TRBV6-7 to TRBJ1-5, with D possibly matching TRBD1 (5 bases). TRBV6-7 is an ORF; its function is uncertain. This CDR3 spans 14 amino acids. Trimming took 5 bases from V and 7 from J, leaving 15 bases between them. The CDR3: CASSEYFQGQPQHF. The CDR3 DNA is TGTGCCAGCAGTGAATATTTTCAGGGACAGCCCCAGCATTTT.

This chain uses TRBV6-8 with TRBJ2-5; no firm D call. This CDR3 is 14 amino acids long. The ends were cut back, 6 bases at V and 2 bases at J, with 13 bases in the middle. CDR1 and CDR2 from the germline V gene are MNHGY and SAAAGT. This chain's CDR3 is CASREPRSQETQYF. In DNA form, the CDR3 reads TGTGCCAGCAGAGAACCCCGGAGTCAAGAGACCCAGTACTTC.

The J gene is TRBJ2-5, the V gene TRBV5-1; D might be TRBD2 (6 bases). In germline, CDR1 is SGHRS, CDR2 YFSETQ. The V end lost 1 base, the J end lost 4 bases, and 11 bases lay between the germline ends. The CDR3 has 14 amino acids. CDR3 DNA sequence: TGCGCCAGCAGCTTGTGGTCCGGGGGAGAGACCCAGTACTTC. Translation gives CASSLWSGGETQYF.

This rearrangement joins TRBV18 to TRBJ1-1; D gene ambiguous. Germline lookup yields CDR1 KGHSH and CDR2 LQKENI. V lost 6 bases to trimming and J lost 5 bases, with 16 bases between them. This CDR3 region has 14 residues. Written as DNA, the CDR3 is TGTGCCAGCTCCCTCACAGCCCCGAGAACTGAAGCTTTCTTT. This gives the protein CASSLTAPRTEAFF.

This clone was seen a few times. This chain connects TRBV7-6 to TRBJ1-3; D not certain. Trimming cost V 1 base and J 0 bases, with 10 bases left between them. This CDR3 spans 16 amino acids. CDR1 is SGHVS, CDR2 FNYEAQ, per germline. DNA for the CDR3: TGTGCCAGCAGCTTAGTCCGGGTCCACTCTGGAAACACCATATATTTT. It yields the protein CASSLVRVHSGNTIYF.

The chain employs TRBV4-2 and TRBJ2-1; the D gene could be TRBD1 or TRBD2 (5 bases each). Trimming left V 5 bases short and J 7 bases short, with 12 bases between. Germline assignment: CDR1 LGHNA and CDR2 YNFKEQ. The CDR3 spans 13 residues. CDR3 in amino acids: CASSIDWGNEQFF. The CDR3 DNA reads TGTGCCAGCAGCATAGACTGGGGGAATGAGCAGTTCTTC.

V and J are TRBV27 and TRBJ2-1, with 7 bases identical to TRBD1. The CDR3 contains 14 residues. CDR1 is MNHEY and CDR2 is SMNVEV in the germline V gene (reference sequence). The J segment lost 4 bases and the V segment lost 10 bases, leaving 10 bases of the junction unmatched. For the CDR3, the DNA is TGTGCCATCAGACCCGACAGGGATTACAATGAGCAGTTCTTC. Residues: CAIRPDRDYNEQFF.

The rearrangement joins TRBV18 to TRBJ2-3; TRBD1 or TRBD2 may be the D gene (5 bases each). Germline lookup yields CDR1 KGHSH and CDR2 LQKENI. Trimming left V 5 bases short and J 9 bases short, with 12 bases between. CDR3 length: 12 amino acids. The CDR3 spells CASSSNWDTQYF. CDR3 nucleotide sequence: TGTGCCAGCTCATCGAACTGGGACACGCAGTATTTT.

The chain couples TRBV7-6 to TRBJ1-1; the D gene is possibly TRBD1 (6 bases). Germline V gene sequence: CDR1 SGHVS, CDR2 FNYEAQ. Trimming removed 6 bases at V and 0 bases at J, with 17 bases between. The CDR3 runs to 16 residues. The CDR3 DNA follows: TGTGCCAGCAGGTTGACAGGATTGGGATTGAACACTGAAGCTTTCTTT. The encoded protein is CASRLTGLGLNTEAFF. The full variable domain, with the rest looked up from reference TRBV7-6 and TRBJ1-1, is GAGVSQSPRYKVTKRGQDVALRCDPISGHVSLYWYRQALGQGPEFLTYFNYEAQQDKSGLPNDRFSAERPEGSISTLTIQRTEQRDSAMYRCASRLTGLGLNTEAFFGQGTRLTVV.

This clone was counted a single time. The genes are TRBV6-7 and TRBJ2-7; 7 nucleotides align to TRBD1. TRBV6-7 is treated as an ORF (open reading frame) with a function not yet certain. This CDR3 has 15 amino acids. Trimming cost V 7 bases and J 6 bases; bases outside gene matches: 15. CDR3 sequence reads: CASIPGTVNLIEQYF. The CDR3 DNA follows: TGTGCCAGCATCCCCGGGACAGTTAATTTGATCGAGCAGTACTTC.

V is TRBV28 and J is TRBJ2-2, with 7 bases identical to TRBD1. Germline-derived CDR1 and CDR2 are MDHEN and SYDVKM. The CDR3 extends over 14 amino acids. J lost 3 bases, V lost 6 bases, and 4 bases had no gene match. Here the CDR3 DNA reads TGTGCCAGCAGGAACGGACAGGACACCGGGGAGCTGTTTTTT. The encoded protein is CASRNGQDTGELFF.

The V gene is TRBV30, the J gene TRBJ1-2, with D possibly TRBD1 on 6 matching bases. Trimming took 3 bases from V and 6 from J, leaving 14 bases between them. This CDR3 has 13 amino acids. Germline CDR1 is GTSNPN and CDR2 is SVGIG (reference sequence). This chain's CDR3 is CAWSLGAGDGYTF. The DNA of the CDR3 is TGTGCCTGGAGCCTGGGGGCAGGGGATGGCTACACCTTC.

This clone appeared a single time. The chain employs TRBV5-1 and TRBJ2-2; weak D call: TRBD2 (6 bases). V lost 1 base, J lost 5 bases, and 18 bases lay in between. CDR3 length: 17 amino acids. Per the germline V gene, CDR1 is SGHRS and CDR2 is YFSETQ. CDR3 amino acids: CASSLNLGTFKTGELFF. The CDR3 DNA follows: TGCGCCAGCAGCTTGAACCTCGGGACTTTTAAGACCGGGGAGCTGTTTTTT.

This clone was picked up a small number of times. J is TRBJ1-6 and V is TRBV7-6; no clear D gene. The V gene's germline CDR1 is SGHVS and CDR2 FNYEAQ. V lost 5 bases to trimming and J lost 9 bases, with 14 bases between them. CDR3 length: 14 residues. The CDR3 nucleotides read TGTGCCAGCAGCGTCGATAGGATCGGTTCACCCCTCCACTTT. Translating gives CASSVDRIGSPLHF.

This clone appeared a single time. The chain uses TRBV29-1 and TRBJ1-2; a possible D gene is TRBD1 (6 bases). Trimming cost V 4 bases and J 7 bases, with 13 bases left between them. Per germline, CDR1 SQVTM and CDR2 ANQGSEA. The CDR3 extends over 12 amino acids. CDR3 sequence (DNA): TGCAGCGTTGTAAATACAGGGATTGGCTACACCTTC. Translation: CSVVNTGIGYTF. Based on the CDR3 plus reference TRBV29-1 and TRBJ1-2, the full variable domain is SAVISQKPSRDICQRGTSLTIQCQVDSQVTMMFWYRQQPGQSLTLIATANQGSEATYESGFVIDKFPISRPNLTFSTLTVSNMSPEDSSIYLCSVVNTGIGYTFGSGTRLTVV.

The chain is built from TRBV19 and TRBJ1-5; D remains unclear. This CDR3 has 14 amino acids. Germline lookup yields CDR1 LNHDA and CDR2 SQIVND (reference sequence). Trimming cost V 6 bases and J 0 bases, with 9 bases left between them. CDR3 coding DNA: TGTGCCAGTAGGGGTACGGATAGCAATCAGCCCCAGCATTTT. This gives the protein CASRGTDSNQPQHF.

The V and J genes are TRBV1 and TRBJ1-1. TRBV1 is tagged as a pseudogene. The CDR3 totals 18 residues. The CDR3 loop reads CASSQDTGGANMNTEAFF. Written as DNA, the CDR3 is TGCGCCAGCAGCCAAGATACCGGGGGCGCCAACATGAACACTGAAGCTTTCTTT.